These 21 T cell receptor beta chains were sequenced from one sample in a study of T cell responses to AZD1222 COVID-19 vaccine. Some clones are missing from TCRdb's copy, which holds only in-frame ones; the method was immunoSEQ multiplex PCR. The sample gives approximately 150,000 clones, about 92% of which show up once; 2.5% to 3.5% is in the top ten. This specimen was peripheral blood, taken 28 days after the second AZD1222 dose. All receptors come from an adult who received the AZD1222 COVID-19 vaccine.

The DNA for the CDR3 is TGTGCCAGCAGTGAAGTTGGGCGGAACTACGAGCAGTACTTC. As protein: CASSEVGRNYEQYF. V is TRBV6-1 and J is TRBJ2-7; D ambiguous. V was pared by 1 base and J by 3 bases, with 10 bases between. The CDR3 runs 14 residues. CDR1 MNHNS and CDR2 SASEGT come from the germline V gene.

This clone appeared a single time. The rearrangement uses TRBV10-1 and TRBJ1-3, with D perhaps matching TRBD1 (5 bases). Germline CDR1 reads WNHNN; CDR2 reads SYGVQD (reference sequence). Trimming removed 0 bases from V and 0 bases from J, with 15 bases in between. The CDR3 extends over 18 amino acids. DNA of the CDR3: TGCGCCAGCAGTGAGTCAGGCCGCGGGGGACCCTCTGGAAACACCATATATTTT. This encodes CASSESGRGGPSGNTIYF.

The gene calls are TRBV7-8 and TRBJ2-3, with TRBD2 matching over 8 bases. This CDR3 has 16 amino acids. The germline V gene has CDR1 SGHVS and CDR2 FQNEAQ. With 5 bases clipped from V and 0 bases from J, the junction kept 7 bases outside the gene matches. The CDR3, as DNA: TGTGCCAGCAGCCGAGATAGCGGGACCAGCACAGATACGCAGTATTTT. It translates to CASSRDSGTSTDTQYF.

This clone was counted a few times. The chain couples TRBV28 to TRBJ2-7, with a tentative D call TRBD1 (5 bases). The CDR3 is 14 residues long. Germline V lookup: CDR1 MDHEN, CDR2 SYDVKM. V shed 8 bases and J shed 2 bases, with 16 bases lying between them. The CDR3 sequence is CASLAQQAPYEQYF. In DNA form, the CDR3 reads TGTGCCAGCCTGGCACAACAGGCCCCCTACGAGCAGTACTTC.

DNA for the CDR3: TGCGCCAGCAGCTTGACTGGGGCCAACGTCCTGACTTTC. Translating it yields CASSLTGANVLTF. The chain employs TRBV5-1 and TRBJ2-6; D not certain. Germline V gene data show CDR1 as SGHRS and CDR2 as YFSETQ. The ends were cut back, 1 base at V and 2 bases at J, with 1 base in the middle. The CDR3 runs 13 residues.

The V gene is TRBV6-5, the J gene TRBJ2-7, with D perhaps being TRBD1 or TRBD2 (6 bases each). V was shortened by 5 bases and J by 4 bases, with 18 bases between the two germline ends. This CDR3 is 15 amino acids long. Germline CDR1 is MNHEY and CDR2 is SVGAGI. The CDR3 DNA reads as TGTGCCAGCAGTCTTGACGGGGGCACCGGTTACGAGCAGTACTTC. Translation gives CASSLDGGTGYEQYF.

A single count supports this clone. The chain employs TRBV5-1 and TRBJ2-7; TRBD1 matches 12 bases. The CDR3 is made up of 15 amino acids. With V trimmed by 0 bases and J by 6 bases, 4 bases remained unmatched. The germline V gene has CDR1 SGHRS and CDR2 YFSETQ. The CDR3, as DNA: TGCGCCAGCAGCTTGGCGGGACAGGGGGCTGGCGAGCAGTACTTC. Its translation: CASSLAGQGAGEQYF.

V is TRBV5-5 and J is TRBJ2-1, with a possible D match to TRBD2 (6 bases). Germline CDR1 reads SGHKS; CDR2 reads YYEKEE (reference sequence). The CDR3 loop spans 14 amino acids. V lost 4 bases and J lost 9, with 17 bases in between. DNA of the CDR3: TGTGCCAGCAGCCCAATTCGGGAGAAAGTTGAGCAGTTCTTC. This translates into CASSPIREKVEQFF.

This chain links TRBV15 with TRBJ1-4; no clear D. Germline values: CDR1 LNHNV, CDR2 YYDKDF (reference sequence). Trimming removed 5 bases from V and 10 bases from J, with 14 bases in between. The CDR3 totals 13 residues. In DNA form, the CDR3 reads TGTGCCACCAGCCGTTTGTACACCATAAAACTGTTTTTT. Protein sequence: CATSRLYTIKLFF.

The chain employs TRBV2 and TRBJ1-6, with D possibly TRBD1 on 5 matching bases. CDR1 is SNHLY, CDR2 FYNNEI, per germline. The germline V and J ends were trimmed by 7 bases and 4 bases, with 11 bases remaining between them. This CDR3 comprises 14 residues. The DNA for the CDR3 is TGTGCCAGCACTCCGGGACTGTATAATTCACCCCTCCACTTT. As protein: CASTPGLYNSPLHF.

The CDR3 reads CASRTGTGNVYEQYF. CDR3 nucleotides: TGCGCCAGCAGGACCGGGACAGGGAATGTCTACGAGCAGTACTTC. The V call is TRBV10-2, the J call TRBJ2-7; 9 nucleotides align to TRBD1. J was trimmed by 3 bases and V by 6 bases; bases with no gene match: 9. This CDR3 has 15 residues. Germline CDR1 reads WSHSY; CDR2 reads SAAADI.

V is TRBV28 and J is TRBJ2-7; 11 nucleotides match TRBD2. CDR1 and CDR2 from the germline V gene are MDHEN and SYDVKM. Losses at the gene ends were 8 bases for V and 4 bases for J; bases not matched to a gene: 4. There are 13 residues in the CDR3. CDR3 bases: TGTGCCAGCCGGGGACTAGCGGTGTACGAGCAGTACTTC. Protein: CASRGLAVYEQYF.

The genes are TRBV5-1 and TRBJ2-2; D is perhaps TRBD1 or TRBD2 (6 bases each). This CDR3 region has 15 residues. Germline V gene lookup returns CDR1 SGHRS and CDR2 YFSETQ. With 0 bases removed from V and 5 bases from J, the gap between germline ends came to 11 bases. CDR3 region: CASSLEWGATGELFF. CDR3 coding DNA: TGCGCCAGCAGCTTGGAATGGGGGGCGACCGGGGAGCTGTTTTTT.

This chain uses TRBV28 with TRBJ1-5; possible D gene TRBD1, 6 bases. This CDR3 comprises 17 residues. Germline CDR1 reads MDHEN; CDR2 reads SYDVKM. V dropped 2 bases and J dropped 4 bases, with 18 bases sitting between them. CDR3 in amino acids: CASSLIFSGARNQPQHF. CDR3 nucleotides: TGTGCCAGCAGTTTAATATTTTCGGGGGCTAGGAATCAGCCCCAGCATTTT.

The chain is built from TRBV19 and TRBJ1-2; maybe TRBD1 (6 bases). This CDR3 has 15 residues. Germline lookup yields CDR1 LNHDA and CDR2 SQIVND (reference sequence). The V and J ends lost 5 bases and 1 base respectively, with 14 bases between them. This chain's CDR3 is CASSAYDRHNYGYTF. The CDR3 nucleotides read TGTGCCAGTAGTGCTTATGACAGGCATAACTATGGCTACACCTTC.

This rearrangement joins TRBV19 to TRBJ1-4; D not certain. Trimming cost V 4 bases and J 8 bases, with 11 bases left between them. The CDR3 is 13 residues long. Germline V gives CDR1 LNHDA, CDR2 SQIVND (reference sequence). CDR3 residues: CASSTRRPEKLFF. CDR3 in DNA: TGTGCCAGTAGTACCCGGCGGCCCGAAAAACTGTTTTTT.

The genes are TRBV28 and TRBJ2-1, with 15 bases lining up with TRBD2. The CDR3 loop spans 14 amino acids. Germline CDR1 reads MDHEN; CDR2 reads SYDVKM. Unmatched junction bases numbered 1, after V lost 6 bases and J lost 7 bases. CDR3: CASRGTSGRNEQFF. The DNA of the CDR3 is TGTGCCAGCAGGGGGACTAGCGGGAGGAATGAGCAGTTCTTC.

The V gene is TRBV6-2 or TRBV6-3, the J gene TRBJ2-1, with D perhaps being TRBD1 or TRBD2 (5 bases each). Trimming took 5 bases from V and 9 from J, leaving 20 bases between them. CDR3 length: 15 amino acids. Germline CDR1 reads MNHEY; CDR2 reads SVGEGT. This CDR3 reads CASSPRDLILGEQFF. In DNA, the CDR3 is TGTGCCAGCAGTCCCCGGGACCTGATACTGGGTGAGCAGTTCTTC.

For the CDR3, the DNA is TGTGCCTGGAGTGCCTTCACTAGCGGACCCACCTACGAGCAGTACTTC. It specifies CAWSAFTSGPTYEQYF. The chain links TRBV30 to TRBJ2-7; 8 bases are shared with TRBD2. V was pared by 1 base and J by 2 bases, with 10 bases of the junction left unmatched. Germline CDR1 is GTSNPN and CDR2 is SVGIG (reference sequence). The CDR3 runs 16 residues.

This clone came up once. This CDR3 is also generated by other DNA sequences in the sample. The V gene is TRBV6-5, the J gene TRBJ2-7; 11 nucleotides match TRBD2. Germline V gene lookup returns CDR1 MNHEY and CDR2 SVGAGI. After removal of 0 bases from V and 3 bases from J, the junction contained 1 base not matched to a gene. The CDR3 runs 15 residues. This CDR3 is CASSYSTSGSYEQYF. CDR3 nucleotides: TGTGCCAGCAGTTACTCCACTAGCGGGAGCTACGAGCAGTACTTC.

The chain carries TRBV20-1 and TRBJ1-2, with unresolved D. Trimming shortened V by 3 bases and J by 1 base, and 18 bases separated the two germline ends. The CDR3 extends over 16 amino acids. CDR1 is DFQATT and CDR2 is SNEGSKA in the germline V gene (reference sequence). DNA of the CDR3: TGCAGTGCTAGTACGATAGGAGGGCCCGTTAACTATGGCTACACCTTC. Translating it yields CSASTIGGPVNYGYTF.